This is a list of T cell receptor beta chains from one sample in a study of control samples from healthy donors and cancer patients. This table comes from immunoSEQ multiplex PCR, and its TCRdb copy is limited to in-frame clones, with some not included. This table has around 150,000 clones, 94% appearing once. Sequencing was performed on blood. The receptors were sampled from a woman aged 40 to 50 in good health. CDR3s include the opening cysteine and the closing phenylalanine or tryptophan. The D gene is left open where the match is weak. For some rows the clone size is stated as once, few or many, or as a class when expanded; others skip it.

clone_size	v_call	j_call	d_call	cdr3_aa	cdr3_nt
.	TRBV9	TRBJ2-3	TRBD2	CASSVAAGDTDTQYF	TGTGCCAGCAGCGTAGCTGCGGGAGACACAGATACGCAGTATTTT
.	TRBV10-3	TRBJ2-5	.	CAISEESETQYF	TGTGCCATCAGTGAGGAGAGCGAGACCCAGTACTTC
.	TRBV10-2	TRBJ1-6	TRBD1	CASRSGTGAPYNSPLHF	TGCGCCAGCAGGTCAGGGACAGGGGCGCCCTATAATTCACCCCTCCACTTT
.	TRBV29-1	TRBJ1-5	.	CSVASGGNQPQHF	TGCAGCGTTGCTTCTGGGGGCAATCAGCCCCAGCATTTT
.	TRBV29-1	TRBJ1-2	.	CSVEDPVGGYYGYTF	TGCAGCGTTGAAGACCCCGTGGGGGGTTACTATGGCTACACCTTC
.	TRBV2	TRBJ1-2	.	CASSIQGFTNPPVGYTF	TGTGCCAGCTCCATCCAGGGTTTCACTAACCCACCGGTGGGCTACACCTTC
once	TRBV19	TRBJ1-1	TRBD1	CATRPRDRTSEAFF	TGTGCCACAAGACCCCGGGACAGGACATCTGAAGCTTTCTTT
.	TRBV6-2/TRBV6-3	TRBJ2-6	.	CASSYWYGQRSGANVLTF	TGTGCCAGCAGTTACTGGTACGGACAACGCTCTGGGGCCAACGTCCTGACTTTC
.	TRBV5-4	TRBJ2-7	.	CASSLEASYEQYF	TGTGCCAGCAGCTTGGAAGCTTCCTACGAGCAGTACTTC
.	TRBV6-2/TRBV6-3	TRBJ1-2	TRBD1	CASSPTGDYGYTF	TGTGCCAGCAGTCCGACAGGGGACTATGGCTACACCTTC
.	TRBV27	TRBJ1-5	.	CASSNQGLSNQPQHF	TGTGCCAGCAGTAATCAGGGTCTCAGCAATCAGCCCCAGCATTTT
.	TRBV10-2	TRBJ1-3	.	CASRGLSGNTIYF	TGCGCCAGCAGGGGCCTCTCTGGAAACACCATATATTTT
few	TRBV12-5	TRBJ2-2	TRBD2	CASGLGTSHTGELFF	TGTGCTAGTGGTTTGGGGACTAGCCACACCGGGGAGCTGTTTTTT
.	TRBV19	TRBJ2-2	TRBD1	CASRMTGATGELFF	TGTGCCAGTAGAATGACAGGGGCCACCGGGGAGCTGTTTTTT
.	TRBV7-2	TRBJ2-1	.	CASSLSLVSYNEQFF	TGTGCCAGCAGCTTATCGCTAGTTTCCTACAATGAGCAGTTCTTC
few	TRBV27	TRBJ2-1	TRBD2	CASKEGTSGSQQFF	TGTGCCAGCAAGGAGGGGACTAGCGGCAGCCAGCAGTTCTTC
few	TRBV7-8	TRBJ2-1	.	CASSLDRASGEQFF	TGTGCCAGCAGCTTAGATCGGGCTAGTGGTGAGCAGTTCTTC
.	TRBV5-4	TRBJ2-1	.	CASSWSGGRSEQFF	TGTGCCAGCAGCTGGAGTGGGGGGCGCAGTGAGCAGTTCTTC
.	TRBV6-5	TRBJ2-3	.	CASRFGSNTDTQYF	TGTGCCAGCAGGTTTGGCAGCAACACAGATACGCAGTATTTT
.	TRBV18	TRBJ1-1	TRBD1	CASSPGAGTDREAFF	TGTGCCAGCTCTCCAGGCGCGGGGACAGACCGGGAAGCTTTCTTT
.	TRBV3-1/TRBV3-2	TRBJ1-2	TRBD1	CASSQDGQGRMSTF	TGTGCCAGCAGCCAAGACGGACAGGGACGGATGAGCACCTTC
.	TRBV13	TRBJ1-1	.	CASSLGDTESFF	TGTGCCAGCAGCTTAGGGGACACCGAGTCTTTCTTT
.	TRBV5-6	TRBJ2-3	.	CASSLTADTQYF	TGTGCCAGCAGCTTAACGGCAGATACGCAGTATTTT
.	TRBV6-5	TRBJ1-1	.	CASSYPGQNTEAFF	TGTGCCAGCAGTTACCCGGGACAGAACACTGAAGCTTTCTTT
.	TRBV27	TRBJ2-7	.	CASSFSSGGLKIYEQYF	TGTGCCAGCAGTTTCTCCTCCGGGGGCCTGAAAATTTACGAGCAGTACTTC
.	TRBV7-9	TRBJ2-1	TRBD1	CASSSRDRAAYNEQFF	TGTGCCAGCAGCTCCCGGGACAGGGCGGCCTACAATGAGCAGTTCTTC
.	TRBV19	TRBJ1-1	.	CASSTTEAGSTEAFF	TGTGCCAGTAGTACAACAGAAGCTGGTAGCACTGAAGCTTTCTTT
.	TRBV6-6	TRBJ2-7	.	CAGGGGSYEQYF	TGTGCCGGAGGGGGAGGTAGCTACGAGCAGTACTTC
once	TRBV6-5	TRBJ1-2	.	CASSLFSVGYGYTF	TGTGCCAGCAGCCTCTTTAGTGTCGGTTATGGCTACACCTTC
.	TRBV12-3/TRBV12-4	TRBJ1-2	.	CASSSHLGTNTF	TGTGCCAGCAGTTCCCACCTAGGGACGAACACCTTC
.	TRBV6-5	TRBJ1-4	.	CASRSGHPEKLFF	TGTGCCAGCAGAAGCGGACATCCTGAAAAACTGTTTTTT
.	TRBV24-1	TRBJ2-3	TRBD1	CATSEGTGQYTDTQYF	TGTGCCACCAGTGAGGGAACGGGACAGTACACAGATACGCAGTATTTT
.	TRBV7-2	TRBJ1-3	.	CASSLGWGPGNTIYF	TGTGCCAGCAGCTTAGGTTGGGGTCCTGGAAACACCATATATTTT
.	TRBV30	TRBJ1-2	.	CAWSVLGVWQGNDGYTF	TGTGCCTGGAGTGTACTTGGGGTATGGCAGGGAAATGATGGCTACACCTTC
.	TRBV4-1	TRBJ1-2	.	CASSQVIGDTNYGYTF	TGCGCCAGCAGCCAAGTTATTGGCGATACTAACTATGGCTACACCTTC